The 10 T cell receptor beta chains below all came from one sample that was sequenced in a study of T cells expressing NK-cell markers. From the 5' RACE reads, TCRdb lists one entry per CDR3 protein and no DNA. This repertoire includes about 15,000 distinct CDR3 sequences. Sequenced input: blood T cells: a sorted CD56 or NKG2C T cell subset, CD4+ or CD8+ T cells, or bulk PBMC T cells (not recorded which). The receptors derive from a man aged 18 to 69 in good health.

The chain's CDR3 is CASSPQGQGVETQYF. V usage is TRBV4-1 and J usage is TRBJ2-5; the TCRdb call, TRBD1, lacks DNA for checking. This CDR3 has 15 residues. In germline, CDR1 is MGHRA, CDR2 YSYEKL.

J is TRBJ2-7 and V is TRBV30; TCRdb's assignment of TRBD2 cannot be checked, as there is no DNA. CDR1 GTSNPN and CDR2 SVGIG come from the germline V gene (reference sequence). The CDR3 covers 16 residues. The chain's CDR3 is CAWSGTSGRGAYEQYF.

The CDR3 region is CASSYGNEQFF. V usage is TRBV6-5 and J usage is TRBJ2-1. The CDR3 consists of 11 residues. The germline CDR1 and CDR2 sequences are MNHEY and SVGAGI.

The J gene is TRBJ2-2, the V gene TRBV29-1; checking the TCRdb D call of TRBD1 is not possible without DNA. The CDR3 is made up of 15 amino acids. The germline V gene encodes CDR1 SQVTM and CDR2 ANQGSEA. CDR3 loop: CSVENGQTNTGELFF.

The chain recombines TRBV27 with TRBJ2-1. Germline V gene lookup returns CDR1 MNHEY and CDR2 SMNVEV (reference sequence). This CDR3 has 15 amino acids. CDR3 amino acids: CASSSLGSSYNEQFF.

V and J are TRBV10-3 and TRBJ2-3; there is no DNA to check the TCRdb D call of TRBD2. Germline-derived CDR1 and CDR2 are ENHRY and SYGVKD. There are 18 residues in the CDR3. CDR3 sequence reads: CAISGKVDSGDYTDTQYF.

V is TRBV20-1 and J is TRBJ1-3; TCRdb's D gene call, TRBD1, goes unchecked for lack of DNA. CDR1 is DFQATT and CDR2 is SNEGSKA in the germline V gene (reference sequence). The CDR3 extends over 15 amino acids. The chain's CDR3 is CSADNRESSGNTIYF.

The chain couples TRBV24-1 to TRBJ2-1. The CDR3 is made up of 13 amino acids. Germline V gene sequence: CDR1 KGHDR, CDR2 SFDVKD. The CDR3: CATIADGYNEQFF.

The chain employs TRBV7-2 and TRBJ1-5; checking the TCRdb D call of TRBD1 is not possible without DNA. Germline CDR1 SGHTA, CDR2 FQGNSA. The CDR3 is 14 residues long. CDR3 amino acids: CASRFQGIGQPQHF.

The chain is built from TRBV28 and TRBJ2-3. The CDR3 is made up of 13 amino acids. The V gene's germline CDR1 is MDHEN and CDR2 SYDVKM. Here the CDR3 reads CASRRDTTDTQYF.